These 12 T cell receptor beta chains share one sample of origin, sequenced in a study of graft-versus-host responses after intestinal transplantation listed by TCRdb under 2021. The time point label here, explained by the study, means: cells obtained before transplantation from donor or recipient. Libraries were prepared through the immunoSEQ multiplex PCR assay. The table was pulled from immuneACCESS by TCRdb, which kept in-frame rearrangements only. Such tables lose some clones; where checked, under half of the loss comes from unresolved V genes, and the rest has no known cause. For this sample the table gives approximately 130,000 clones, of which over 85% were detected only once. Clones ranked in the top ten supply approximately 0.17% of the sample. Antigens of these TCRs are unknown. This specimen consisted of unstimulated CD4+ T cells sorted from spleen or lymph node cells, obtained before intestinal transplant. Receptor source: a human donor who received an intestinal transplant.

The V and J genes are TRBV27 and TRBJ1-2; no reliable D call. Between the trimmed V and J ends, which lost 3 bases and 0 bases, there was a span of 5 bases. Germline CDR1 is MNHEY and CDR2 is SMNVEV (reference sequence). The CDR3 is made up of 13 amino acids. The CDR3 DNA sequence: TGTGCCAGCAGTTTTTGGTCTAACTATGGCTACACCTTC. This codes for CASSFWSNYGYTF.

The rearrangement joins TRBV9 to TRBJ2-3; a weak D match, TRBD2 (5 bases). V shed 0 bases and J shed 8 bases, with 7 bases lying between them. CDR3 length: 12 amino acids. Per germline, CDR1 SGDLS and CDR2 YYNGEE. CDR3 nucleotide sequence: TGTGCCAGCAGCGTAGCTCGGGGTACGCAGTATTTT. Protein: CASSVARGTQYF.

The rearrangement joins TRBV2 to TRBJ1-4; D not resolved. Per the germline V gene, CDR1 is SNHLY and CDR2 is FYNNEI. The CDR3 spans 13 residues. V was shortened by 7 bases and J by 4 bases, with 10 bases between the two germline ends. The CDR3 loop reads CASKGGVNEKLFF. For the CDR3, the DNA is TGTGCCAGCAAGGGCGGCGTTAATGAAAAACTGTTTTTT.

CDR3 amino acids: CASSWVIGAGELFF. The CDR3, as DNA: TGTGCCAGCAGCTGGGTGATTGGCGCCGGGGAGCTGTTTTTT. This rearrangement joins TRBV2 to TRBJ2-2; the D is unclear. Trimming pared 6 bases from V and 6 bases from J, leaving 14 bases between. This CDR3 has 14 amino acids. CDR1 is SNHLY and CDR2 is FYNNEI in the germline V gene.

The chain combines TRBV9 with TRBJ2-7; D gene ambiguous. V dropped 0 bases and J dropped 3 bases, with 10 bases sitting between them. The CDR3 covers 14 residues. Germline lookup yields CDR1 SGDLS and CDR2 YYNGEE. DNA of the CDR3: TGTGCCAGCAGCGTAGGACCCGCCCTCTACGAGCAGTACTTC. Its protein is CASSVGPALYEQYF.

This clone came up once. The CDR3 loop reads CASEGQGNQPQHF. CDR3 bases: TGTGCCAGCGAGGGACAGGGTAATCAGCCCCAGCATTTT. The V call is TRBV2, the J call TRBJ1-5; 9 bases line up with TRBD1. The CDR3 contains 13 residues. Germline values: CDR1 SNHLY, CDR2 FYNNEI. J gave up 4 bases and V 8 bases, and 3 bases lay outside the gene matches.

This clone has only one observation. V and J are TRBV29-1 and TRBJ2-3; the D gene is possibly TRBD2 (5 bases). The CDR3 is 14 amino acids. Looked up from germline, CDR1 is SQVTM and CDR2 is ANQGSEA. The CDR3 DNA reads TGCACCGTCCGCCAGCGGCTTGCGGGAGATACGCAGTATTTT. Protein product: CTVRQRLAGDTQYF.

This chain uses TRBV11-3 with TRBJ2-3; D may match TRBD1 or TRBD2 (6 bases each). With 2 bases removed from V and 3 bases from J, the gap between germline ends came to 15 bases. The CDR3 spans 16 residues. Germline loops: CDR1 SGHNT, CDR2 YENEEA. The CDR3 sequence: CASSLRRRGRTDTQYF. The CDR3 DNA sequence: TGTGCCAGCAGCTTACGAAGGAGGGGGAGGACAGATACGCAGTATTTT.

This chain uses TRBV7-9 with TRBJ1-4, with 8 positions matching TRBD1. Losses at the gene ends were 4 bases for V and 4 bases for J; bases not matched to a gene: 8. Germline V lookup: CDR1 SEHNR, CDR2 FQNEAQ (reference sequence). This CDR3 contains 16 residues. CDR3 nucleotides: TGTGCCAGCAGCTACGACAGGGGCTTCAGTAATGAAAAACTGTTTTTT. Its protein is CASSYDRGFSNEKLFF.

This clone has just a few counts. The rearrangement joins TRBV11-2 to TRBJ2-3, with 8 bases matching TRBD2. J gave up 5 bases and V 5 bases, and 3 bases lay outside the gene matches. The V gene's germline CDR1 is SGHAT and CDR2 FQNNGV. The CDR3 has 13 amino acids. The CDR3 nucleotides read TGTGCCAGCAGCGGGACTAGAGGAGATACGCAGTATTTT. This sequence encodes CASSGTRGDTQYF.

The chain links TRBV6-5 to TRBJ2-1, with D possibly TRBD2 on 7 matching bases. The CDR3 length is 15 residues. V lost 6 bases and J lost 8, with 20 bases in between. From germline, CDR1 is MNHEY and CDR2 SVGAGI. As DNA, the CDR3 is TGTGCCAGCAGCCACGGGGGGCTTCAAGGGGATGAGCAGTTCTTC. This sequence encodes CASSHGGLQGDEQFF.

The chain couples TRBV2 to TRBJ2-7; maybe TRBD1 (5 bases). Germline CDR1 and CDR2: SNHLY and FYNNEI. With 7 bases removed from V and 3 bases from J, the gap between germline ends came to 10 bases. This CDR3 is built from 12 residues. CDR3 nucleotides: TGTGCCAGCAAGGGTGACAGCTACGAGCAGTACTTC. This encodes CASKGDSYEQYF.